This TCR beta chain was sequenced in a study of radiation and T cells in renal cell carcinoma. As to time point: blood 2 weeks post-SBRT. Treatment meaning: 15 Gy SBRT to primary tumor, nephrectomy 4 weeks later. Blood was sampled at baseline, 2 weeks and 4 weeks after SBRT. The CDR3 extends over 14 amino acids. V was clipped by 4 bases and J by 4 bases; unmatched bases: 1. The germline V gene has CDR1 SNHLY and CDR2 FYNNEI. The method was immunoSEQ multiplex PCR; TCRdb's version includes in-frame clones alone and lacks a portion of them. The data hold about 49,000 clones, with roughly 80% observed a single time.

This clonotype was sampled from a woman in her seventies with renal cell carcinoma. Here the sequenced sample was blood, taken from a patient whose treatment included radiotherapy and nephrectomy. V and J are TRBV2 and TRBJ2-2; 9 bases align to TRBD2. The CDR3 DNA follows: TGTGCCAGCAGTGGACTAGCGGTCACCGGGGAGCTGTTTTTT. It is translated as CASSGLAVTGELFF. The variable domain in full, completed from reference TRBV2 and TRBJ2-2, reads EPEVTQTPSHQVTQMGQEVILRCVPISNHLYFYWYRQILGQKVEFLVSFYNNEISEKSEIFDDQFSVERPDGSNFTLKIRSTKLEDSAMYFCASSGLAVTGELFFGEGSRLTVL.